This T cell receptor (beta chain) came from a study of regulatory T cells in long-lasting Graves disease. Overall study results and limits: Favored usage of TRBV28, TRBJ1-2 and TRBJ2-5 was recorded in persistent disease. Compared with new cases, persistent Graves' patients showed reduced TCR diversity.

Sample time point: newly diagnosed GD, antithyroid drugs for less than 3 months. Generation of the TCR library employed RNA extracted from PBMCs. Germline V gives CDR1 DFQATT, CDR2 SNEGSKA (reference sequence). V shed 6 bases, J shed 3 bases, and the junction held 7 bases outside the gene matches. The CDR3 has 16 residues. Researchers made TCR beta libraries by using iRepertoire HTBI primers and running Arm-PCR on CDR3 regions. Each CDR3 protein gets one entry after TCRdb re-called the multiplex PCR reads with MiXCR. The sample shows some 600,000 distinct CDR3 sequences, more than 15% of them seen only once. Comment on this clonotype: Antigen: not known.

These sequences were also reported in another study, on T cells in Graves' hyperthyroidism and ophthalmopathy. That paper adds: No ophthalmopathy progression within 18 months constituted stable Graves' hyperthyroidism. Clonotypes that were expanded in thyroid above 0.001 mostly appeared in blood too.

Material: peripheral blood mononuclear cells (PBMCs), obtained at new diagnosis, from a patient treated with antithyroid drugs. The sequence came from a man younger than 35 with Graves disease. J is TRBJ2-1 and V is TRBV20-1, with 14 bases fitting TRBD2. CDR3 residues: CSATGLAGAGYNEQFF. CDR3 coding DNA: TGCAGTGCGACGGGACTAGCGGGAGCAGGCTACAATGAGCAGTTCTTC.